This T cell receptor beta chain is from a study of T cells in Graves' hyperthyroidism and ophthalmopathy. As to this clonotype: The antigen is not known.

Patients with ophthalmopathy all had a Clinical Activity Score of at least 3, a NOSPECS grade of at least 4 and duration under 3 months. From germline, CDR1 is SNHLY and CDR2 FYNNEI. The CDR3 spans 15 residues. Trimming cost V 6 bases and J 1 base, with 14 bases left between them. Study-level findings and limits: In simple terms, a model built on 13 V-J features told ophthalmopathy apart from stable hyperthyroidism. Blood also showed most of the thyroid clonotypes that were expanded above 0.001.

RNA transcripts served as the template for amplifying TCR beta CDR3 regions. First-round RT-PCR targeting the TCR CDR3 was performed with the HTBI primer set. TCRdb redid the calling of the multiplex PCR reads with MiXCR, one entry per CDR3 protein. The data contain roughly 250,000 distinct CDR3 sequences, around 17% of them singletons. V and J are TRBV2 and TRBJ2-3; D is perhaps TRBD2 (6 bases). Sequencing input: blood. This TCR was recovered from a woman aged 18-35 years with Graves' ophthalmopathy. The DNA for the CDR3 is TGTGCCAGCAGGGCTCGGGCTAGCGGCACAGATACGCAGTATTTT. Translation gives CASRARASGTDTQYF. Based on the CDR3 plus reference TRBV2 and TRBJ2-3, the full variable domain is EPEVTQTPSHQVTQMGQEVILRCVPISNHLYFYWYRQILGQKVEFLVSFYNNEISEKSEIFDDQFSVERPDGSNFTLKIRSTKLEDSAMYFCASRARASGTDTQYFGPGTRLTVL.